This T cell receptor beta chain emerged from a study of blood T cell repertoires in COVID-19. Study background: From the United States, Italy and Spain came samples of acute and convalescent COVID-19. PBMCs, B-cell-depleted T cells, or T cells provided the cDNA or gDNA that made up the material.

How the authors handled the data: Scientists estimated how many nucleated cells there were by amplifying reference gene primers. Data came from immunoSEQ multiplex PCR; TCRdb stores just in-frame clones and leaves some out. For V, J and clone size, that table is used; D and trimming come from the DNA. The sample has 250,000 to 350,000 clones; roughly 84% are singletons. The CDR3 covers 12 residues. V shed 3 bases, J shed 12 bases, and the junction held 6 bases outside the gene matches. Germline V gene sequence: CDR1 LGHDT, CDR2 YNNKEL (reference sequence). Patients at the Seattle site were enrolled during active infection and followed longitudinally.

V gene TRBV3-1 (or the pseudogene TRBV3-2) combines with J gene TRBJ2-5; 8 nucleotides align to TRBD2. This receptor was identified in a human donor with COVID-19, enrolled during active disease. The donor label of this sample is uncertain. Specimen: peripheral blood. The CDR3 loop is CASSQAGLAEYF. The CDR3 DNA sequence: TGTGCCAGCAGCCAGGCCGGACTAGCCGAGTACTTC.